Listed below are T cell receptor beta chains from one sample, sequenced in a study of blood T cells in healthy people across ages. TCRdb redid the calling of the 5' RACE reads with MiXCR, one entry per CDR3 protein. Counted here are some 320,000 distinct CDR3 sequences, roughly 29% occurring once; the ten biggest clones make up 25% to 35%. The sequencing input was blood. The origin of the receptors is a woman aged 65 to 85 in good health. Each CDR3 is given with its conserved first and last residue. The order of the fields is D gene, J gene, V gene, clone size, CDR3 protein, CDR3 DNA. D genes are given only for firm matches. Not all rows give a size; the values are once, few, many and, for expanded clones, a class.

>.|TRBJ2-7|TRBV28|.
CASSQLPWPVSYEQYF
TGTGCCAGCAGTCAACTACCTTGGCCTGTCTCCTACGAGCAGTACTTC
>.|TRBJ2-7|TRBV27|few
CASSTGYSLYEQYF
TGTGCCAGCAGTACAGGGTACTCCCTCTACGAGCAGTACTTC
>.|TRBJ1-2|TRBV7-2|.
CASSPTMDYGYTF
TGTGCCAGCAGTCCAACTATGGACTATGGCTACACCTTC
>TRBD2|TRBJ2-3|TRBV4-1|.
CASSLIAGGQDTQYF
TGCGCCAGCAGCCTAATCGCGGGGGGGCAAGATACGCAGTATTTT
>.|TRBJ2-1|TRBV15|.
CATSRKDIYNEQFF
TGTGCCACCAGCAGAAAGGACATCTACAATGAGCAGTTCTTC
>TRBD2|TRBJ2-2|TRBV7-2|few
CASSTSVGELFF
TGTGCCAGCAGCACTAGCGTTGGGGAGCTGTTTTTT
>.|TRBJ2-5|TRBV7-8|.
CASSATPGTTQYF
TGTGCCAGCAGCGCAACCCCCGGGACTACCCAGTACTTC
>TRBD2|TRBJ2-1|TRBV19|.
CASSIGGSGGTYNEQFF
TGTGCCAGTAGTATAGGCGGTAGCGGGGGAACCTACAATGAGCAGTTCTTC
>TRBD2|TRBJ2-7|TRBV4-1|.
CASRASGSTSYEQYF
TGCGCCAGCAGAGCAAGCGGGAGCACCTCCTACGAGCAGTACTTC
>.|TRBJ2-2|TRBV7-9|many
CASSSTRGPGELFF
TGTGCCAGCAGCTCAACCCGGGGACCCGGGGAGCTGTTTTTT
>TRBD1|TRBJ2-7|TRBV28|few
CASSTGTGSYEQYF
TGTGCCAGCAGCACCGGGACAGGTTCCTACGAGCAGTACTTC
>.|TRBJ2-7|TRBV21-1|few
CASSKDPTQPYEQYF
TGTGCCAGCAGCAAAGACCCGACTCAACCCTACGAGCAGTACTTC
>.|TRBJ2-1|TRBV5-1|few
CASSLEIYNEQFF
TGCGCCAGCAGCTTGGAAATCTACAATGAGCAGTTCTTC
>.|TRBJ2-3|TRBV5-6|few
CASSLVTGAKDTQYF
TGTGCCAGCAGCTTGGTGACGGGAGCGAAAGATACGCAGTATTTT
>TRBD2|TRBJ2-7|TRBV6-6|.
CASSTRTSGREYEQYF
TGTGCCAGCAGTACCCGGACTAGCGGGAGAGAGTACGAGCAGTACTTC
>TRBD2|TRBJ2-4|TRBV15|few
CATSRELGLALFLAKNIQYF
TGCGCCACCAGCAGAGAATTGGGACTAGCGCTATTTCTAGCCAAAAACATTCAGTACTTC
>TRBD2|TRBJ2-7|TRBV7-9|.
CASSFGTSGYLVQYF
TGTGCCAGCAGCTTTGGGACTAGCGGATATCTCGTTCAGTACTTC
>.|TRBJ2-2|TRBV20-1|few
CSATTLLNTGELFF
TGCAGTGCTACGACACTCCTAAACACCGGGGAGCTGTTTTTT
>TRBD1|TRBJ1-4|TRBV9|many
CASSATGTVPEKLFF
TGTGCCAGCAGCGCTACCGGGACAGTACCTGAAAAACTGTTTTTT
>TRBD1|TRBJ2-3|TRBV7-9|once
CASSLGAAGTADTQYF
TGTGCCAGCAGCTTGGGGGCGGCCGGGACAGCAGACACGCAGTATTTT
>.|TRBJ1-4|TRBV28|.
CASSLITTNEKLFF
TGTGCCAGCAGTCTTATAACAACTAATGAAAAACTGTTTTTT
>.|TRBJ2-5|TRBV9|.
CASSVATGNQETQYF
TGTGCCAGCAGCGTAGCTACTGGAAACCAAGAGACCCAGTACTTC
>.|TRBJ2-3|TRBV4-1|few
CASSQLATSTDTQYF
TGCGCCAGCAGCCAACTAGCTACTAGCACAGATACGCAGTATTTT
>.|TRBJ2-3|TRBV29-1|few
CSVYRDTDTQYF
TGCAGCGTCTACAGGGACACAGATACGCAGTATTTT
>TRBD1|TRBJ1-2|TRBV7-3|few
CASSPGQGGGYTF
TGTGCCAGCAGCCCCGGACAGGGGGGAGGCTACACCTTC
>TRBD2|TRBJ2-2|TRBV9|.
CASSVSSGRSTGELFF
TGTGCCAGCAGCGTCTCTAGCGGGAGAAGCACCGGGGAGCTGTTTTTT
>TRBD1|TRBJ2-1|TRBV2|few
CASSEEQGGNEQFF
TGTGCCAGCAGTGAAGAACAGGGGGGCAATGAGCAGTTCTTC
>TRBD2|TRBJ2-3|TRBV6-5|many
CASSPTSGRHTDTQYF
TGTGCCAGCAGCCCCACTAGCGGGAGGCACACAGATACGCAGTATTTT
>.|TRBJ2-2|TRBV7-2|.
CASNKGHFTGELFF
TGTGCCAGCAACAAAGGACACTTCACCGGGGAGCTGTTTTTT
>.|TRBJ1-5|TRBV20-1|.
CSARSGKENQPQHF
TGCAGTGCTAGATCGGGGAAGGAGAATCAGCCCCAGCATTTT
>TRBD2|TRBJ2-1|TRBV5-1|once
CASSYRLASSYNEQFF
TGCGCCAGCAGCTACCGACTAGCTAGCTCCTACAATGAGCAGTTCTTC
>.|TRBJ2-1|TRBV9|.
CASSPQISYNEQFF
TGTGCCAGCAGCCCTCAGATCTCCTACAATGAGCAGTTCTTC
>.|TRBJ1-1|TRBV28|.
CASSYKGVNTEAFF
TGTGCCAGCAGTTATAAGGGGGTGAACACTGAAGCTTTCTTT
>TRBD1|TRBJ1-2|TRBV14|.
CASSPQGQGGYTF
TGTGCCAGCAGCCCCCAGGGACAGGGTGGCTACACCTTC
>.|TRBJ1-2|TRBV7-2|.
CASSLIVSPYGYTF
TGTGCCAGCAGCTTAATCGTTTCACCTTATGGCTACACCTTC
>.|TRBJ2-2|TRBV12-3/TRBV12-4|many
CASSLLATAGELFF
TGTGCCAGCAGTTTACTAGCTACGGCCGGGGAGCTGTTTTTT
>TRBD2|TRBJ2-2|TRBV4-2|.
CASRTAGDTGELFF
TGTGCCAGCAGGACAGCGGGGGACACCGGGGAGCTGTTTTTT
>TRBD1|TRBJ2-5|TRBV10-1|few
CASSEDRGAGVETQYF
TGCGCCAGCAGTGAGGACAGGGGGGCGGGAGTCGAGACCCAGTACTTC
>.|TRBJ2-4|TRBV20-1|.
CSARVRLARDIQYF
TGCAGTGCTAGAGTCAGGCTAGCGAGAGACATTCAGTACTTC